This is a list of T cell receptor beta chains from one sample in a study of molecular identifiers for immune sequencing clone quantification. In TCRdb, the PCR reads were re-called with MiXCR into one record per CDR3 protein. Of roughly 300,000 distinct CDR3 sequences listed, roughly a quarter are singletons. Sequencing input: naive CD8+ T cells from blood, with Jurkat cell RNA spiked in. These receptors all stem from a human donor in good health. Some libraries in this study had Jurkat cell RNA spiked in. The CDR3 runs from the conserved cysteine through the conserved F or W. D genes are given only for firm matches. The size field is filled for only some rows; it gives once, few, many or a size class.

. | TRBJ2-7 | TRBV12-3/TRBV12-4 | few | TGTGCCAGCCAGGGAGCCCGAGACGAGCAGTACTTC | CASQGARDEQYF
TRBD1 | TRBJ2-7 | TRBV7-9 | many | TGTGCCAGCAGCCCCGGACAGGGTATAGACGAGCAGTACTTC | CASSPGQGIDEQYF
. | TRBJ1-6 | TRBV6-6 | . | TGTGTCAGCAGTTACTCGTCCGGGCCTAGGTCCTATAATTCACCCCTCCACTTT | CVSSYSSGPRSYNSPLHF
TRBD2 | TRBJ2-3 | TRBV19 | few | TGTGCCAGCACGGGGGGGGGTTTGGACACAGATACGCAGTATTTT | CASTGGGLDTDTQYF
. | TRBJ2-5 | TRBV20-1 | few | TGCAGTGCTAGAGTCCGGGGCTTAACCGCAGGCAATCAAGAGACCCAGTACTTC | CSARVRGLTAGNQETQYF
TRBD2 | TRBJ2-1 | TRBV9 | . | TGTGCCAGCAGCGTAGGAGTAGCGGGTTACAATGAGCAGTTCTTC | CASSVGVAGYNEQFF
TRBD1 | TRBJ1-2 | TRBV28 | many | TGTGCCAGCAGATACAGGGGACCTAACTATGGCTACACCTTC | CASRYRGPNYGYTF
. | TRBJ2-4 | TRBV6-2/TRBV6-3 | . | TGTGCCAGCAGGACAATCGATGGGGTTCAGTACTTC | CASRTIDGVQYF
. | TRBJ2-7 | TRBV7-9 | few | TGTGCCAGCAGCTTAGGCCCCGGGACCCTCACCTACGAGCAGTACTTC | CASSLGPGTLTYEQYF
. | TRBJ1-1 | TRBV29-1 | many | TGCAGCGTCGACAGCCCCGCTGAAGCTTTCTTT | CSVDSPAEAFF
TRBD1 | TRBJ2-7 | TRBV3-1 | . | TGTGCCAGCAGCCCAGCCGCCCGGGACAGCCTATACGAGCAGTACTTC | CASSPAARDSLYEQYF
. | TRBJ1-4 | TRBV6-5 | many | TGTGCCAGCAGTCCCGAAAGTCGCGATGAAAAACTGTTTTTT | CASSPESRDEKLFF
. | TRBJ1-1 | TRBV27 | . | TGTGCCAGCACCCCATGCGGGCCGGGCGATAATGAAGCTTTCTTT | CASTPCGPGDNEAFF
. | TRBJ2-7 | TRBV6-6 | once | TGTGCCAGCAGTCACGGCGGGAATCCCGAGCAGTACTTC | CASSHGGNPEQYF
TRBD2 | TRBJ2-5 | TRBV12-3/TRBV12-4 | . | TGTGCCAGCAGTCAGGCGGGAGGTTACTACGCGCAGTACTTC | CASSQAGGYYAQYF
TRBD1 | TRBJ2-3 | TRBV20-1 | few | TGCAGTGCTAATCCCGGACAGGGCCACACAGATACGCAGTATTTT | CSANPGQGHTDTQYF
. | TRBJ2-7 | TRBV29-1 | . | TGCAGCGTTGGCAGGGGCTACGAGCAGTACTTC | CSVGRGYEQYF
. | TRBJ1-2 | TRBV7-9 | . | TGTGCCAGCAGCTTAAGCACAGCTTGGGACTACACCTTC | CASSLSTAWDYTF
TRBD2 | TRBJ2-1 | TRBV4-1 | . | TGCGCCAGCAGCCAATCCGCGGGGGGTAGCGGCTCCTACAATGAGCAGTTCTTC | CASSQSAGGSGSYNEQFF
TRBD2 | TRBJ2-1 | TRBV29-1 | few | TGCAGCGTTGAGGGACTAGCAGGTGAGCAGTTCTTC | CSVEGLAGEQFF
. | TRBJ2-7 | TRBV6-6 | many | TGTGCCAGCAGCGCAGTCTACAGCTCCTACGAGCAGTACTTC | CASSAVYSSYEQYF
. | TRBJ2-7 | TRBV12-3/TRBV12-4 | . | TGTGCCGGCAGTATCTACAGGTCTCGGATGGAGCAGTACTTC | CAGSIYRSRMEQYF
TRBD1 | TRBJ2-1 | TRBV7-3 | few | TGTGCCAGCAGCTCCCTCCTTACAGGGGGCGGGAATGAGCAGTTCTTC | CASSSLLTGGGNEQFF
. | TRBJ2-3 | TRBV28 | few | TGTGCCAGCAGTCCCCTCGACACAGATACGCAGTATTTT | CASSPLDTDTQYF
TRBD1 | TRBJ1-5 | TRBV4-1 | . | TGCGCCAGCAGCCTACACCCAGGGACAGATAGCAATCAGCCCCAGCATTTT | CASSLHPGTDSNQPQHF
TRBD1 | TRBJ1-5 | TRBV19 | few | TGTGCCAGTAGTATAGGGACAGGGAGCAATCAGCCCCAGCATTTT | CASSIGTGSNQPQHF
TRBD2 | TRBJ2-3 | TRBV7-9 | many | TGTGCCAGCAGCCCCGAGGGGCGGGAGGTAACAGATACGCAGTATTTT | CASSPEGREVTDTQYF
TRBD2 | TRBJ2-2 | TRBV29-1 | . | TGCAGCCCTACTGGGACTAGGACCACCGGGGAGCTGTTTTTT | CSPTGTRTTGELFF
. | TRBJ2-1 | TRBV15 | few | TGTGCCACCAGCAGGGTCACAGGGCGTGAGCAGTTCTTC | CATSRVTGREQFF
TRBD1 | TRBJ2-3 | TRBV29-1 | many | TGCAGCGTTTGGGCTAGGGGGCTCACTAGCACAGATACGCAGTATTTT | CSVWARGLTSTDTQYF
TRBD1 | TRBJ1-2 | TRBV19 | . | TGTGCCAGTAGTACGGGGGACAGCACATACTATGGCTACACCTTC | CASSTGDSTYYGYTF
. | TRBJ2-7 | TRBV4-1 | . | TGCGCCAGCAGCCAGATTAGGGGGTCCTCCTACGAGCAGTACTTC | CASSQIRGSSYEQYF
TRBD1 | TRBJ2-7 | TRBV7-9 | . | TGTGCCAGCAGACCCACCGACAGGGCCTACGAGCAGTACTTC | CASRPTDRAYEQYF
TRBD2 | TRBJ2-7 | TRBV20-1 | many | TGCAGTGCTACTCTACTAGCGGAGAGCTCCTACGAGCAGTACTTC | CSATLLAESSYEQYF
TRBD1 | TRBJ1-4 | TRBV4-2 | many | TGTGCCAGCAGCCTGTCCGGGACAGAACTGTTTTTT | CASSLSGTELFF
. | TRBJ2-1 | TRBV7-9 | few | TGTGCCAGCAGCTTTTATGTAAATGAGCAGTTCTTC | CASSFYVNEQFF
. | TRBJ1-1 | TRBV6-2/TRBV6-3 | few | TGTGCCAGCAGTTACCGTCCGGGGAACAGAGAAGCTTTCTTT | CASSYRPGNREAFF
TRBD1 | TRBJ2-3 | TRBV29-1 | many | TGCAGCGTTGACTGGGGGACAGGGTTCAATACGCAGTATTTT | CSVDWGTGFNTQYF
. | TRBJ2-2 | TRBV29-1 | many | TGCAGCGTTGCCGGGAAGTCGAACACCGGGGAGCTGTTTTTT | CSVAGKSNTGELFF
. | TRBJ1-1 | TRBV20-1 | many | TGCAGTGCTAGAGGGGAAAACATCATGAACACTGAAGCTTTCTTT | CSARGENIMNTEAFF
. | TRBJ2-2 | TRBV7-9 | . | TGTGCCAGCAGCTTCTTGGCATCCGGGGAGCTGCTATTT | CASSFLASGELLF
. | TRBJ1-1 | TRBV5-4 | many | TGTGCCAGCAGGAGGGACAACACTGAAGCTTTCTTT | CASRRDNTEAFF
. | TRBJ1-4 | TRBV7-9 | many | TGTGCCAGCAGCTCTTGGACGGGGCCCTCCCCTGGCGAAAAACTGTTTTTT | CASSSWTGPSPGEKLFF
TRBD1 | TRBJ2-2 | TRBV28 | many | TGTGCCAGCAGAGGGACAGGGAACACCGGGGAGCTGTTTTTT | CASRGTGNTGELFF
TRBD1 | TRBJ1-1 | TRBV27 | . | TGTGCCAGCAGTTTAGGAGCCAGGGGGATTAATGAAGCTTTCTTT | CASSLGARGINEAFF
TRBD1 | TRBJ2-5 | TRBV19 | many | TGTGCCAGTAGTCCGTCGGACAGGGTGGAGACCCAGTACTTC | CASSPSDRVETQYF
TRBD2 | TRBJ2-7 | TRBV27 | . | TGTGCCAGCAGTACGACGACTAGCGGGAGGTCCTACGAGCAGTACTTC | CASSTTTSGRSYEQYF
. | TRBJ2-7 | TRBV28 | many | TGTGCCAGCAGTTTAAGGGTTCGGCCCTACGAGCAGTACTTC | CASSLRVRPYEQYF
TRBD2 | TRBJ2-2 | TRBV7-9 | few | TGTGCCAGCAGCTTCTTACTAGCGGGGGCTACCGGGGAGCTGTTTTTT | CASSFLLAGATGELFF
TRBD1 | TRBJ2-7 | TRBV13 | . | TGTGCCAGCAGCCCGGACAGGGTAAACGAGCAGTACTTC | CASSPDRVNEQYF
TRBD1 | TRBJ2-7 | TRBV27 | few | TGTGCCAGCAGTTTAGTGGGGACAGGGGTTGGCGAGCAGTACTTC | CASSLVGTGVGEQYF
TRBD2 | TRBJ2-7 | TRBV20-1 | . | TGCAGTGCTAGAGAGCATCCGACTAGCGGGAGCTCCTACGAGCAGTACTTC | CSAREHPTSGSSYEQYF
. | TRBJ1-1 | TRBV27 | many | TGTGCCAGCAGTTTACAGGGAGGACGTACTGAAGCTTTCTTT | CASSLQGGRTEAFF